Given below is one T cell receptor beta chain in context. A second PCR, run for roughly 7 to 11 cycles, used a sample-barcoded 5' primer plus a J-beta primer mix. Each single sample gave us at least 2.5 million CDR3-containing paired-end reads. MiXCR was run by TCRdb on the 5' RACE reads, yielding one entry per CDR3 protein. The profile shows about 1,000,000 distinct CDR3 sequences, 40% to 55% of them singletons. This record comes from a study of blood T cells in healthy people across ages. V was trimmed by 2 bases and J by 6 bases, leaving 17 bases between them. CDR1 and CDR2 from the germline V gene are SEHNR and FQNEAQ (reference sequence). The CDR3 contains 16 residues.

The material sequenced was blood. The receptor was derived from a woman aged 55-75 years in good health. V is TRBV7-9 and J is TRBJ2-1, with a weak D call TRBD2 (6 bases). CDR3 sequence (DNA): TGTGCCAGCAGCTTACAGCGGGTAATCCCTCGCAATGAGCAGTTCTTC. Translating it yields CASSLQRVIPRNEQFF.